The 14 T cell receptor beta chains listed next were all sequenced from one sample in a study of shared clonotypes between healthy human individuals. Profiled with immunoSEQ multiplex PCR; TCRdb holds only in-frame clones, not every one. The sample holds roughly 1.5 million clones, 98% seen once. Sequences were obtained from naive CD4+ T cells sorted from blood. The subset: CD45RA+ positively selected. The receptors were gathered from a man aged 25-45 years in good health.

The chain is built from TRBV11-2 and TRBJ2-3; 7 positions agree with TRBD2. CDR1 and CDR2 from the germline V gene are SGHAT and FQNNGV. The CDR3 covers 16 residues. V gave up 2 bases and J gave up 0 bases; unmatched junction bases: 5. DNA of the CDR3: TGTGCCAGCAGCTTAAAGATTAGCGGGAGCACAGATACGCAGTATTTT. Translated: CASSLKISGSTDTQYF.

This rearrangement joins TRBV7-2 to TRBJ2-5, with D unresolved. V lost 4 bases and J lost 5, with 8 bases in between. This CDR3 region has 12 residues. CDR1 and CDR2 from the germline V gene are SGHTA and FQGNSA. The CDR3 nucleotides read TGTGCCAGCAGCTGGATCTCTGAGACCCAGTACTTC. Translating it yields CASSWISETQYF.

This clone was seen just once. J is TRBJ2-7 and V is TRBV7-2, with 9 positions matching TRBD1. J lost 12 bases, V lost 1 base, and 13 bases had no gene match. CDR3 size: 15 residues. Germline values: CDR1 SGHTA, CDR2 FQGNSA. CDR3 nucleotides: TGTGCCAGCAGCTTAGATTGGGACAGGGCCATACCCGCGTACTTC. Translated: CASSLDWDRAIPAYF.

The genes are TRBV5-1 and TRBJ2-5; D possibly corresponds to TRBD1 (5 bases). Trimming took off 2 bases at V and 4 bases at J, with 9 bases between the two ends. This CDR3 comprises 13 residues. Germline CDR1 reads SGHRS; CDR2 reads YFSETQ. Here the CDR3 DNA reads TGCGCCAGCAGCTTACAGGTACCAGAGACCCAGTACTTC. This sequence encodes CASSLQVPETQYF.

The V and J genes are TRBV7-9 and TRBJ1-1; D may be TRBD1 (6 bases). V was shortened by 5 bases and J by 1 base, with 11 bases between the two germline ends. Germline CDR1 is SEHNR and CDR2 is FQNEAQ (reference sequence). The CDR3 is made up of 14 amino acids. Here the CDR3 DNA reads TGTGCCAGCAGCCCCCAGGGGACGAACACTGAAGCTTTCTTT. Amino acids: CASSPQGTNTEAFF.

The rearrangement uses TRBV5-6 and TRBJ2-3; 7 nucleotides match TRBD1. Germline loops: CDR1 SGHDT, CDR2 YYEEEE. The CDR3 extends over 15 amino acids. J gave up 6 bases and V 0 bases, and 7 bases lay outside the gene matches. For the CDR3, the DNA is TGTGCCAGCAGCTTGGGACAGGGTACGAAGGATACGCAGTATTTT. Residues: CASSLGQGTKDTQYF.

The rearrangement links TRBV18 to TRBJ1-4; D is perhaps TRBD1 (6 bases). Trimming removed 4 bases from V and 0 bases from J, with 9 bases in between. Germline V gene sequence: CDR1 KGHSH, CDR2 LQKENI. CDR3 length: 15 amino acids. The CDR3 nucleotides read TGTGCCAGCTCACAAGGACAGACAACTAATGAAAAACTGTTTTTT. This codes for CASSQGQTTNEKLFF.

The chain joins TRBV4-2 to TRBJ2-1; 8 bases match TRBD2. V shed 4 bases, J shed 0 bases, and the junction held 8 bases outside the gene matches. This CDR3 has 17 residues. Germline CDR1 and CDR2: LGHNA and YNFKEQ. The CDR3 region is CASSPALTSGSYNEQFF. The CDR3 coding sequence is TGTGCCAGCAGCCCCGCGCTAACTAGCGGCTCCTACAATGAGCAGTTCTTC.

The chain links TRBV2 to TRBJ2-7; 9 nucleotides line up with TRBD1. The J segment lost 1 base and the V segment lost 5 bases, leaving 6 bases of the junction unmatched. CDR1 is SNHLY and CDR2 is FYNNEI in the germline V gene. The CDR3 length is 15 residues. CDR3: CASSYRDRASYEQYF. DNA of the CDR3: TGTGCCAGCAGTTACCGGGACAGGGCGTCCTACGAGCAGTACTTC.

This chain uses TRBV10-2 with TRBJ2-5; 8 bases align to TRBD1. V trimming: 6 bases; J trimming: 5 bases; junction bases outside the gene matches: 2. Germline V gives CDR1 WSHSY, CDR2 SAAADI. The CDR3 length is 12 residues. CDR3 sequence (DNA): TGCGCCAGCAGACAGGGGGTGGAGACCCAGTACTTC. Translation: CASRQGVETQYF.

The V and J genes are TRBV7-2 and TRBJ2-7; a possible D gene is TRBD1 (5 bases). V lost 5 bases, J lost 5 bases, and 19 bases lay in between. The germline CDR1 and CDR2 sequences are SGHTA and FQGNSA. The CDR3 is made up of 15 amino acids. CDR3 protein: CASSPWWTTLHEQYF. The CDR3 nucleotides are TGTGCCAGCAGCCCATGGTGGACAACCCTCCACGAGCAGTACTTC.

This chain connects TRBV14 to TRBJ2-1, with TRBD2 matching 9 bases. The V gene end was trimmed by 4 bases and the J gene end by 3 bases; junction bases not matched to a gene: 7. From germline, CDR1 is SGHDN and CDR2 FVKESK. The CDR3 has 16 amino acids. The CDR3 loop is CASSRMTSGFYNEQFF. Written as DNA, the CDR3 is TGTGCCAGCAGCCGCATGACTAGCGGCTTCTACAATGAGCAGTTCTTC.

This rearrangement joins TRBV11-2 to TRBJ2-3; D gene unclear. The ends were cut back, 4 bases at V and 0 bases at J, with 14 bases in the middle. Germline lookup yields CDR1 SGHAT and CDR2 FQNNGV. CDR3 length: 16 amino acids. The CDR3 loop is CASSSNGGSSTDTQYF. CDR3 in DNA: TGTGCCAGCAGCTCCAACGGCGGCTCTAGCACAGATACGCAGTATTTT.

The chain carries TRBV5-1 and TRBJ2-2; D is perhaps TRBD1 or TRBD2 (5 bases each). This CDR3 region has 17 residues. The V end was cut by 4 bases, the J end by 2 bases, with 18 bases between. Germline V CDR1 and CDR2: SGHRS, YFSETQ. The CDR3 nucleotides read TGCGCCAGCAGCAACCCAGGGAGCAGTCATAACACCGGGGAGCTGTTTTTT. Amino acid sequence: CASSNPGSSHNTGELFF.